This TCR beta chain was sequenced in a study of cytomegalovirus exposure and HLA in healthy donors. As regards this clone: Its specificity is unknown.

The study's findings and limits: A later analysis found first-cohort TCR clusters tended to co-occur in the 95 to 150 validation repertoires. Investigators reported 150 to 200 TCR beta chains as tied to cytomegalovirus.

Repertoires were generated with immunoSEQ multiplex PCR, while TCRdb's copy carries only in-frame clones and drops some. This table has around 50,000 clones, 94% appearing once. The CDR3 extends over 15 amino acids. Germline V gives CDR1 SGDLS, CDR2 YYNGEE. The ends lost 0 bases at V and 7 bases at J; junction bases unmatched: 10. The clonotype originates from a young woman in good health and CMV-seropositive. The chain links TRBV9 to TRBJ2-7; 7 bases are a match to TRBD1. The sequenced material came from PBMCs. CDR3 amino acids: CASSVGGGRDEEQYF. The CDR3 coding sequence is TGTGCCAGCAGCGTAGGAGGGGGCAGGGATGAAGAGCAGTACTTC.